This T cell receptor (beta chain) was documented in a study of technical replicates of blood from several donors. V was pared by 2 bases and J by 2 bases, with 11 bases of the junction left unmatched. The CDR3 runs 18 residues. CDR1 SGHAT and CDR2 FQNNGV come from the germline V gene. Repertoires were generated with immunoSEQ multiplex PCR, while TCRdb's copy carries only in-frame clones and drops some. The sample lists approximately 92,000 clones; 95% were seen once. Sequenced sample: T cells isolated from PBMCs. The chain couples TRBV11-2 to TRBJ1-3; 8 nucleotides agree with TRBD1. The TCR originated in a human donor in good health. As DNA, the CDR3 is TGTGCCAGCAGCTTATTGGGCCGACAGGGGCTAACTGGAAACACCATATATTTT. Translating it yields CASSLLGRQGLTGNTIYF. The full variable domain, completed using reference TRBV11-2 and TRBJ1-3, is EAGVAQSPRYKIIEKRQSVAFWCNPISGHATLYWYQQILGQGPKLLIQFQNNGVVDDSQLPKDRFSAERLKGVDSTLKIQPAKLEDSAVYLCASSLLGRQGLTGNTIYFGEGSWLTVV.